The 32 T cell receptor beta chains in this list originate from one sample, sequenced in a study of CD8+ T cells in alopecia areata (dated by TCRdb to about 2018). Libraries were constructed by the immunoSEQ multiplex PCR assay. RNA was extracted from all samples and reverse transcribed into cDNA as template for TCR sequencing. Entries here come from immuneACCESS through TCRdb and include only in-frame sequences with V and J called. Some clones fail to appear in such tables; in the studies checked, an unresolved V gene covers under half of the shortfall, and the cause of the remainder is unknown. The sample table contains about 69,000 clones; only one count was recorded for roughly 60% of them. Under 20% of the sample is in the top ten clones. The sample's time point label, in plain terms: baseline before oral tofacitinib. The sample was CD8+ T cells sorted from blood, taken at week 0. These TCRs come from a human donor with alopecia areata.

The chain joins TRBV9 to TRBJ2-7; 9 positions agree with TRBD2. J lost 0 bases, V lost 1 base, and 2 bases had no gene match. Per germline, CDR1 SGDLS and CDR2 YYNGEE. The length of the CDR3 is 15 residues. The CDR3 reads CASSVSGGLSYEQYF. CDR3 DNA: TGTGCCAGCAGCGTAAGCGGGGGGCTCTCCTACGAGCAGTACTTC.

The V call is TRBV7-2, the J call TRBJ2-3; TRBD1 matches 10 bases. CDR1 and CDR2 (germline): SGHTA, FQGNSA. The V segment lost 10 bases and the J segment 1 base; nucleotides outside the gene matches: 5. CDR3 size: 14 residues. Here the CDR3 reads CATAGTGGTDTQYF. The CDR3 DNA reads TGTGCCACCGCGGGGACAGGGGGCACAGATACGCAGTATTTT. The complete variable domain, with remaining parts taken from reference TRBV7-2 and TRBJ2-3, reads GAGVSQSPSNKVTEKGKDVELRCDPISGHTALYWYRQSLGQGLEFLIYFQGNSAPDKSGLPSDRFSAERTGGSVSTLTIQRTQQEDSAVYLCATAGTGGTDTQYFGPGTRLTVL.

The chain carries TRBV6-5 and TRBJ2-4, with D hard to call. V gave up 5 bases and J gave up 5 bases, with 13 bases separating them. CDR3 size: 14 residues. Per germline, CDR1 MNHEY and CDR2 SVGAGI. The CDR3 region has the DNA TGTGCCAGCAGTCAAGGGCAGAGCCAAAACATTCAGTACTTC. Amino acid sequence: CASSQGQSQNIQYF.

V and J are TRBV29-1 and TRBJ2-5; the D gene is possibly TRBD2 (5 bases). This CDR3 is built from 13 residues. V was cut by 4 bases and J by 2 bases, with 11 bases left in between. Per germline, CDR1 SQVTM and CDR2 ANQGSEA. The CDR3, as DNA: TGCAGCGTTGTTCTAGCATTACAAGAGACCCAGTACTTC. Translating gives CSVVLALQETQYF.

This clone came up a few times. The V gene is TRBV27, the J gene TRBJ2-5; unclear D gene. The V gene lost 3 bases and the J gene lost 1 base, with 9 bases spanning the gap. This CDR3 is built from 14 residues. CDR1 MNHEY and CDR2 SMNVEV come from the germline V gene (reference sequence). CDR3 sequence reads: CASSFSPVQETQYF. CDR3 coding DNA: TGTGCCAGCAGTTTCTCCCCCGTCCAAGAGACCCAGTACTTC.

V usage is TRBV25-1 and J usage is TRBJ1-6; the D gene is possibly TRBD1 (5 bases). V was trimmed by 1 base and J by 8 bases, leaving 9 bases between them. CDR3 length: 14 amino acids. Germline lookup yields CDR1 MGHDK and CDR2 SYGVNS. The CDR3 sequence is CASSESGSHSPLHF. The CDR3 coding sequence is TGTGCCAGCAGTGAATCAGGGTCCCATTCACCCCTCCACTTT.

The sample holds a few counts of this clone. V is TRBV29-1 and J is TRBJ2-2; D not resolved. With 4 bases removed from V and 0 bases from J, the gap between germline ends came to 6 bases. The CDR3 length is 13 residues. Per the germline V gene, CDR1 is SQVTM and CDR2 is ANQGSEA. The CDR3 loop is CSVVVPNTGELFF. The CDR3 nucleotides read TGCAGCGTTGTTGTGCCGAACACCGGGGAGCTGTTTTTT.

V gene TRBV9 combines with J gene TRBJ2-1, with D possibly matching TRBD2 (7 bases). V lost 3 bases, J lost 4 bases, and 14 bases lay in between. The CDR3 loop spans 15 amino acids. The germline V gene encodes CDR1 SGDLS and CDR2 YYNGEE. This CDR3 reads CASSASGGLYNEQFF. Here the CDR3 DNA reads TGTGCCAGCAGCGCGTCGGGGGGCCTATACAATGAGCAGTTCTTC.

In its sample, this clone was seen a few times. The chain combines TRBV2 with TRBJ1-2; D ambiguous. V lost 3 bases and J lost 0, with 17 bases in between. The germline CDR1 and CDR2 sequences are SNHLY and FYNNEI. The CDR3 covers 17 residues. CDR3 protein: CASSDPVGEGANYGYTF. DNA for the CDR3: TGTGCCAGCAGTGACCCCGTTGGGGAAGGAGCTAACTATGGCTACACCTTC.

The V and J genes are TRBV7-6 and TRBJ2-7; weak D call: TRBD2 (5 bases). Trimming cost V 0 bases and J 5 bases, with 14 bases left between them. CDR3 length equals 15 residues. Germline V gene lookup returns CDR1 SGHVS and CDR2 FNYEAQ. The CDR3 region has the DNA TGTGCCAGCAGCTTAGCAGCGGTGAGAGCCCACGAGCAGTACTTC. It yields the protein CASSLAAVRAHEQYF. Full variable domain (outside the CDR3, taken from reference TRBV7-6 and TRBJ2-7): GAGVSQSPRYKVTKRGQDVALRCDPISGHVSLYWYRQALGQGPEFLTYFNYEAQQDKSGLPNDRFSAERPEGSISTLTIQRTEQRDSAMYRCASSLAAVRAHEQYFGPGTRLTVT.

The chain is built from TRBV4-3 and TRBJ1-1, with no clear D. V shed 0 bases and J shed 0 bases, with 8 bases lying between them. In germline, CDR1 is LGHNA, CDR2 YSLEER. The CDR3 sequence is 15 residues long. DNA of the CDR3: TGCGCCAGCAGCCAAGACAACAGCATGAACACTGAAGCTTTCTTT. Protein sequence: CASSQDNSMNTEAFF.

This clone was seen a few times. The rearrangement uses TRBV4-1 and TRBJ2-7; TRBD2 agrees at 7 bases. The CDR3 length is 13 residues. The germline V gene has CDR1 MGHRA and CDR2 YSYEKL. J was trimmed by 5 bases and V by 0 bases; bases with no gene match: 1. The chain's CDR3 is CASSQEGTNEQYF. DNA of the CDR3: TGCGCCAGCAGCCAAGAAGGGACTAACGAGCAGTACTTC.

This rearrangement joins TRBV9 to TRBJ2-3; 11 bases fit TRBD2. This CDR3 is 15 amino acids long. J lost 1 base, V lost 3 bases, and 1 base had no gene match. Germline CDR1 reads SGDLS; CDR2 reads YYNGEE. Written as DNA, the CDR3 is TGTGCCAGCAGCGCGACTAGCGGGGGCACAGATACGCAGTATTTT. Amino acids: CASSATSGGTDTQYF.

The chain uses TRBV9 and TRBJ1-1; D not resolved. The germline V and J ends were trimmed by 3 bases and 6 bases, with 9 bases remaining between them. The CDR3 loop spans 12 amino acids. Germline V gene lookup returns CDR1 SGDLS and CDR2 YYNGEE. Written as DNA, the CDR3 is TGTGCCAGCAGCGCCGACACGTCTGAAGCTTTCTTT. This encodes CASSADTSEAFF.

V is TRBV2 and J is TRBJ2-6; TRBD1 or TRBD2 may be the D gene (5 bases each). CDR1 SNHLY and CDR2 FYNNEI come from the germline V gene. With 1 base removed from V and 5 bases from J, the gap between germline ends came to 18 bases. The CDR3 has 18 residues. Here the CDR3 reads CASSEGGYRPSRANVLTF. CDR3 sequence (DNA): TGTGCCAGCAGTGAAGGGGGCTACAGGCCTAGCAGGGCCAACGTCCTGACTTTC.

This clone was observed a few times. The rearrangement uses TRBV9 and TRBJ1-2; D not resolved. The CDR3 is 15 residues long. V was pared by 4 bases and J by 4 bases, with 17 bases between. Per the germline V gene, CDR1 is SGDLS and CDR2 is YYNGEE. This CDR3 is CASSPTEGGSYGYTF. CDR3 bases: TGTGCCAGCAGCCCGACGGAGGGCGGTAGCTATGGCTACACCTTC.

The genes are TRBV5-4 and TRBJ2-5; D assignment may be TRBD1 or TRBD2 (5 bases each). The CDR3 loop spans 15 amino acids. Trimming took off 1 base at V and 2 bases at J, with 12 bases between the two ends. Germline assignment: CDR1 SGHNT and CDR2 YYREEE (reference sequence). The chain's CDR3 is CASSLPGRVQETQYF. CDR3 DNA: TGTGCCAGCAGCTTGCCGGGACGGGTGCAAGAGACCCAGTACTTC.

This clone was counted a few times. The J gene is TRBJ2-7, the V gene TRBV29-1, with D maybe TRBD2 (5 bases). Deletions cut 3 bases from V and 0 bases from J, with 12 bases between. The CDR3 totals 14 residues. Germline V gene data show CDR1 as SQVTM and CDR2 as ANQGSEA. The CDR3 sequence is CSVDHGENSYEQYF. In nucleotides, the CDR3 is TGCAGCGTTGACCACGGGGAGAACTCCTACGAGCAGTACTTC.

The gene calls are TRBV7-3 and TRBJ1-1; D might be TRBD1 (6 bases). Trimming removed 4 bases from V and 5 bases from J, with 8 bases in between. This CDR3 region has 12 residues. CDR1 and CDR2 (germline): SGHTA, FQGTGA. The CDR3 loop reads CASSSQGTEAFF. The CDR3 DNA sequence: TGTGCCAGCAGCTCCCAGGGGACTGAAGCTTTCTTT.

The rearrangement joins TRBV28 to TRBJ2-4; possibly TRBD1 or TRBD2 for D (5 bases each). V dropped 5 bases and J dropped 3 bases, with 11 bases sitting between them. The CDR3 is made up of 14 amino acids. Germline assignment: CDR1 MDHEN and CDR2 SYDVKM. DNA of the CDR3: TGTGCCAGCAGTGCTGGGGCGGGCAAAAACATTCAGTACTTC. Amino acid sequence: CASSAGAGKNIQYF.

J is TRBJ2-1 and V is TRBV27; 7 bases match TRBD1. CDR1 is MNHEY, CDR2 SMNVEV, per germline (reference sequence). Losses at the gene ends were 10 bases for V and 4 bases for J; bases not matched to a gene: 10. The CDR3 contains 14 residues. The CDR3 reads CATTLGTAYNEQFF. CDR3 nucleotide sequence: TGTGCCACTACTTTGGGGACAGCTTACAATGAGCAGTTCTTC.

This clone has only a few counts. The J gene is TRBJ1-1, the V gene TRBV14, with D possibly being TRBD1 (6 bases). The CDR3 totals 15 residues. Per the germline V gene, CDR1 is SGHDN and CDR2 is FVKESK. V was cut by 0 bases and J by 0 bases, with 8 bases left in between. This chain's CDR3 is CASSQEQGMNTEAFF. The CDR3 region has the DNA TGTGCCAGCAGCCAAGAGCAGGGGATGAACACTGAAGCTTTCTTT.

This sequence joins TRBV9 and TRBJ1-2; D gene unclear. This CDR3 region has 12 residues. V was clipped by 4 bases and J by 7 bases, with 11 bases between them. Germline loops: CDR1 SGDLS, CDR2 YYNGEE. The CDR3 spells CASSSRRPGYTF. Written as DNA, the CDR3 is TGTGCCAGCAGCTCTAGACGGCCTGGCTACACCTTC.

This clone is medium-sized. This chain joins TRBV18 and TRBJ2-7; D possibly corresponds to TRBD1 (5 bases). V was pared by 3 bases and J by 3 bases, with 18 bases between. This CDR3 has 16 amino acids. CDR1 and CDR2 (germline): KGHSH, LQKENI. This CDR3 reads CASSPSSGAAVYEQYF. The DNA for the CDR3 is TGTGCCAGCTCACCGTCATCTGGGGCGGCGGTCTACGAGCAGTACTTC.

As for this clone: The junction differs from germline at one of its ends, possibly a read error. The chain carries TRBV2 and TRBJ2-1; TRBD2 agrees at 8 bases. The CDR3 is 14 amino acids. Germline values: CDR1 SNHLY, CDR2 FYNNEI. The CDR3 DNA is TGTGCCAGCACTGAAGCGGGAGCTGGGAATGAGCAGTTCTTC. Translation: CASTEAGAGNEQFF.

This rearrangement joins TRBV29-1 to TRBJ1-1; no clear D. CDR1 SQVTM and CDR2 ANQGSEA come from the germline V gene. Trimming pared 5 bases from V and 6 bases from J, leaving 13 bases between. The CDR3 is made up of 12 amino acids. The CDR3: CSVFGEGAEAFF. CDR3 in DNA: TGCAGCGTTTTCGGGGAAGGCGCTGAAGCTTTCTTT. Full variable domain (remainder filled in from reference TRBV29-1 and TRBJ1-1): SAVISQKPSRDICQRGTSLTIQCQVDSQVTMMFWYRQQPGQSLTLIATANQGSEATYESGFVIDKFPISRPNLTFSTLTVSNMSPEDSSIYLCSVFGEGAEAFFGQGTRLTVV.

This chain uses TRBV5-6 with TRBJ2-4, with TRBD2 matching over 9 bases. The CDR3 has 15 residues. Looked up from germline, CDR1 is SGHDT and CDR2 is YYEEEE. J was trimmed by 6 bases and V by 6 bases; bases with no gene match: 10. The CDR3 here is CASTVNGGLANIQYF. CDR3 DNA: TGTGCCAGCACTGTAAACGGGGGACTAGCAAACATTCAGTACTTC.

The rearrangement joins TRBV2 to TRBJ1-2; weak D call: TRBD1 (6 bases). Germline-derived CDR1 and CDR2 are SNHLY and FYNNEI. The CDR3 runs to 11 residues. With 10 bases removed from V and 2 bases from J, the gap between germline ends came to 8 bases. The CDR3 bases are TGTGCCAAAGGGACAAACTATGGCTACACCTTC. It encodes CAKGTNYGYTF.

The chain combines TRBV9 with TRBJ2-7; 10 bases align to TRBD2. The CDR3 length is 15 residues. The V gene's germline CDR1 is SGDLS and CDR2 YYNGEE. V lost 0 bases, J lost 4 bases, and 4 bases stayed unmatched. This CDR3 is CASSVVASGRYEQYF. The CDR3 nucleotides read TGTGCCAGCAGCGTAGTGGCTAGCGGGAGATACGAGCAGTACTTC.

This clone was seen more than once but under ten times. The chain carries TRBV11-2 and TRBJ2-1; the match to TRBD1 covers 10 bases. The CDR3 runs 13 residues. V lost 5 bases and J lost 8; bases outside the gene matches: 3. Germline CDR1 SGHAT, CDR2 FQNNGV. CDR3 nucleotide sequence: TGTGCCAGCAGCACGGGACAGGGGTATGAGCAGTTCTTC. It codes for CASSTGQGYEQFF.

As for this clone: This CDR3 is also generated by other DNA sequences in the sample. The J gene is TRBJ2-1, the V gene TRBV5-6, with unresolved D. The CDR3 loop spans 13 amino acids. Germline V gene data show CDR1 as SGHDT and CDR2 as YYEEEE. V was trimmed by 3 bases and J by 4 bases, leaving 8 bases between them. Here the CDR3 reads CASSSPTYNEQFF. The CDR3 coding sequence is TGTGCCAGCAGCTCTCCTACGTACAATGAGCAGTTCTTC. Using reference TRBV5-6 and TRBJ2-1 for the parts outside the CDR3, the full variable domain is DAGVTQSPTHLIKTRGQQVTLRCSPKSGHDTVSWYQQALGQGPQFIFQYYEEEERQRGNFPDRFSGHQFPNYSSELNVNALLLGDSALYLCASSSPTYNEQFFGPGTRLTVL.

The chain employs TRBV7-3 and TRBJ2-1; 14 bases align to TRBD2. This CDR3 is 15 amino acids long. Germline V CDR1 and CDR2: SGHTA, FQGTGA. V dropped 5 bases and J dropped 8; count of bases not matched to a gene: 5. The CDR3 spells CASSEGTSGGDEQFF. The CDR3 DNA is TGTGCCAGCAGCGAAGGGACTAGCGGGGGCGATGAGCAGTTCTTC.